Each of the 15 T cell receptor beta chains below was sequenced from the same sample in a study of T cell responses to AZD1222 COVID-19 vaccine. The protocol was immunoSEQ multiplex PCR, while the TCRdb copy is restricted to in-frame clones and leaves out a portion. The sample includes more than 65,000 clones, approximately 80% of them seen just once. This sample comprised peripheral blood, obtained on day 0 of AZD1222 vaccination. The origin of the receptors is an adult in good health.

The chain employs TRBV11-2 and TRBJ2-7, with D perhaps being TRBD1 or TRBD2 (5 bases each). Germline CDR1 reads SGHAT; CDR2 reads FQNNGV. This CDR3 spans 12 amino acids. Trimming shortened V by 0 bases and J by 9 bases, and 9 bases separated the two germline ends. CDR3 residues: CASSLDGAGQYF. The DNA for the CDR3 is TGTGCCAGCAGCTTAGACGGGGCAGGGCAGTACTTC.

The CDR3 here is CASSLAGLAGVVPQETQYF. Written as DNA, the CDR3 is TGTGCCAGCAGCTTAGCGGGACTAGCGGGAGTAGTGCCCCAAGAGACCCAGTACTTC. This rearrangement joins TRBV7-8 to TRBJ2-5; 14 bases fit TRBD2. Looked up from germline, CDR1 is SGHVS and CDR2 is FQNEAQ. There are 19 residues in the CDR3. J lost 1 base, V lost 0 bases, and 7 bases had no gene match.

This clone was recorded a few times. This sequence joins TRBV3-1 (or the pseudogene TRBV3-2) and TRBJ1-2; the D is unclear. Deletions cut 1 base from V and 5 bases from J, with 5 bases between. The CDR3 has 12 amino acids. Germline V gene lookup returns CDR1 LGHDT and CDR2 YNNKEL (reference sequence). CDR3 DNA sequence: TGTGCCAGCAGCCAAGTTGGGTATGGCTACACCTTC. This sequence encodes CASSQVGYGYTF.

The chain carries TRBV28 and TRBJ1-1; D possibly corresponds to TRBD1 (6 bases). CDR3 length: 14 residues. Germline CDR1 is MDHEN and CDR2 is SYDVKM. Trimming removed 5 bases from V and 1 base from J, with 11 bases in between. The CDR3 reads CASSPGTQNTEAFF. CDR3 bases: TGTGCCAGCAGTCCTGGGACACAGAACACTGAAGCTTTCTTT.

This chain links TRBV28 with TRBJ2-5; D is uncertain. CDR3 length: 12 amino acids. The germline V gene has CDR1 MDHEN and CDR2 SYDVKM. Trimming cost V 3 bases and J 3 bases, with 5 bases left between them. The CDR3 DNA reads TGTGCCAGCAGTTTGATCGAAGAGACCCAGTACTTC. Encoded protein: CASSLIEETQYF.

The chain employs TRBV7-9 and TRBJ2-3, with 8 positions matching TRBD2. From germline, CDR1 is SEHNR and CDR2 FQNEAQ (reference sequence). The CDR3 consists of 16 residues. The trim removed 2 bases at V and 1 base at J, leaving 5 bases unmatched. The CDR3 loop reads CASSLQLAAGTDTQYF. The CDR3 bases are TGTGCCAGCAGCTTACAACTAGCGGCCGGCACAGATACGCAGTATTTT.

The V gene is TRBV5-1, the J gene TRBJ2-7; 8 bases match TRBD1. Losses at the gene ends were 0 bases for V and 3 bases for J; bases not matched to a gene: 5. The CDR3 has 15 residues. From germline, CDR1 is SGHRS and CDR2 YFSETQ. The CDR3 region has the DNA TGCGCCAGCAGCTTGGGGGACAGGTCCGTCTACGAGCAGTACTTC. Its translation: CASSLGDRSVYEQYF.

The rearrangement uses TRBV19 and TRBJ2-7; tentatively, D is TRBD1 (6 bases). Germline V CDR1 and CDR2: LNHDA, SQIVND (reference sequence). This CDR3 region has 16 residues. The V gene lost 5 bases and the J gene lost 3 bases, with 20 bases spanning the gap. CDR3 loop: CASSSTTGTPFYEQYF. The CDR3 region has the DNA TGTGCCAGTAGTTCAACCACCGGGACACCTTTCTACGAGCAGTACTTC. Full variable domain (missing parts from reference TRBV19 and TRBJ2-7): DGGITQSPKYLFRKEGQNVTLSCEQNLNHDAMYWYRQDPGQGLRLIYYSQIVNDFQKGDIAEGYSVSREKKESFPLTVTSAQKNPTAFYLCASSSTTGTPFYEQYFGPGTRLTVT.

The genes are TRBV2 and TRBJ1-2; D perhaps matches TRBD1 (5 bases). Trimming took off 6 bases at V and 1 base at J, with 6 bases between the two ends. The length of the CDR3 is 12 residues. The V gene's germline CDR1 is SNHLY and CDR2 FYNNEI. CDR3 nucleotide sequence: TGTGCCAGCAGCAGGGATAACTATGGCTACACCTTC. Translated: CASSRDNYGYTF. The full variable domain, rest sourced from reference TRBV2 and TRBJ1-2, is EPEVTQTPSHQVTQMGQEVILRCVPISNHLYFYWYRQILGQKVEFLVSFYNNEISEKSEIFDDQFSVERPDGSNFTLKIRSTKLEDSAMYFCASSRDNYGYTFGSGTRLTVV.

This clone was detected once. V usage is TRBV28 and J usage is TRBJ2-7; D is perhaps TRBD1 or TRBD2 (5 bases each). The CDR3 is 15 residues long. From germline, CDR1 is MDHEN and CDR2 SYDVKM. Trimming removed 2 bases from V and 2 bases from J, with 13 bases in between. In DNA form, the CDR3 reads TGTGCCAGCAGTTTACTCGGGACGACCACCTACGAGCAGTACTTC. It codes for CASSLLGTTTYEQYF.

Written as DNA, the CDR3 is TGTGCCAGCAGTGTAGAAGAGACCCAGTACTTC. It translates to CASSVEETQYF. The rearrangement uses TRBV2 and TRBJ2-5; D gene ambiguous. This CDR3 has 11 amino acids. With 4 bases removed from V and 3 bases from J, the gap between germline ends came to 3 bases. Germline CDR1 is SNHLY and CDR2 is FYNNEI.

This clone was detected once. This chain connects TRBV18 to TRBJ1-6; no definite D call. Germline V gene data show CDR1 as KGHSH and CDR2 as LQKENI. The length of the CDR3 is 13 residues. V shed 3 bases and J shed 9 bases, with 9 bases lying between them. The CDR3 region has the DNA TGTGCCAGCTCACCTGCTGGAAGTTCACCCCTCCACTTT. Translating gives CASSPAGSSPLHF.

The chain has TRBV28 and TRBJ2-2; possible D gene TRBD1, 6 bases. The V end was cut by 2 bases, the J end by 6 bases, with 13 bases between. Germline CDR1 MDHEN, CDR2 SYDVKM. The CDR3 is 15 amino acids. CDR3 amino acids: CASSLGQLLSGELFF. The CDR3 nucleotides read TGTGCCAGCAGTTTAGGACAGCTCCTATCCGGGGAGCTGTTTTTT.

This chain joins TRBV13 and TRBJ2-1; 8 nucleotides agree with TRBD1. Trimming cost V 2 bases and J 6 bases; bases outside gene matches: 3. Per germline, CDR1 PRHDT and CDR2 FYEKMQ (reference sequence). CDR3 length: 14 residues. CDR3 protein: CASSLRTGINEQFF. In DNA, the CDR3 is TGTGCCAGCAGCTTAAGGACAGGGATCAATGAGCAGTTCTTC.

This clone was detected many times. This chain uses TRBV23-1 with TRBJ2-2; D uncertain. TRBV23-1 is sorted into the ORF group, with uncertain function. The length of the CDR3 is 13 residues. V shed 11 bases and J shed 0 bases, with 10 bases lying between them. CDR3 region: CAPLEANTGELFF. The CDR3 DNA sequence: TGCGCCCCCCTGGAAGCGAACACCGGGGAGCTGTTTTTT.